These T cell receptor beta chains were read from a single sample in a study of T cells in Graves' hyperthyroidism and ophthalmopathy. TCRdb passed the multiplex PCR reads through MiXCR, listing each CDR3 protein once. Altogether hundreds of thousands of distinct CDR3 sequences are present, about 15% being singletons, with the ten largest covering roughly 4.3%. The specimen sequenced was blood. The receptors come from a woman aged 40 to 55 with Graves' ophthalmopathy. Each CDR3 is given with its conserved first and last residue. The order of the fields is clone size, D gene, V gene, CDR3 length, J gene, CDR3 DNA, CDR3 protein. The D gene is left open where the match is weak. Clone size appears in some rows only: once, few, many, or a class for an expanded clone.

clone size: many
D gene: TRBD1
V gene: TRBV28
CDR3 length: 16
J gene: TRBJ1-1
CDR3 DNA: TGTGCCAGCAGTTTAACCCTGGGACAGGCGAACACTGAAGCTTTCTTT
CDR3 protein: CASSLTLGQANTEAFF

clone size: many
D gene: TRBD1
V gene: TRBV7-9
CDR3 length: 13
J gene: TRBJ1-5
CDR3 DNA: TGTGCCAGCAGCTACACAGGGGATCAGCCCCAGCATTTT
CDR3 protein: CASSYTGDQPQHF

clone size: many
D gene: .
V gene: TRBV24-1
CDR3 length: 16
J gene: TRBJ2-5
CDR3 DNA: TGTGCCACCAGTGATTTGAGGCCTGACAGTCAAGAGACCCAGTACTTC
CDR3 protein: CATSDLRPDSQETQYF

clone size: many
D gene: TRBD1
V gene: TRBV24-1
CDR3 length: 17
J gene: TRBJ1-1
CDR3 DNA: TGTGCCACCAGTGATTCCTCACCGGGACAGGGGATCACTGAAGCTTTCTTT
CDR3 protein: CATSDSSPGQGITEAFF

clone size: .
D gene: TRBD1
V gene: TRBV7-3
CDR3 length: 15
J gene: TRBJ2-2
CDR3 DNA: TGTGCCAGCAGCTCGAAGGGACAGGCCGACGGGGAGCTGTTTTTT
CDR3 protein: CASSSKGQADGELFF

clone size: .
D gene: .
V gene: TRBV24-1
CDR3 length: 13
J gene: TRBJ1-5
CDR3 DNA: TGTGCCACCAGTGATCCCGCAGGTCAGCCCCAGCATTTT
CDR3 protein: CATSDPAGQPQHF

clone size: few
D gene: TRBD1
V gene: TRBV28
CDR3 length: 16
J gene: TRBJ1-2
CDR3 DNA: TGTGCCAACAGTTCCCCCGACAGGGCGATCATCTATGGCTACACCTTC
CDR3 protein: CANSSPDRAIIYGYTF

clone size: few
D gene: TRBD1
V gene: TRBV30
CDR3 length: 13
J gene: TRBJ1-1
CDR3 DNA: TGTGCCCTTCAGGGACAGATGAACACTGAAGCTTTCTTT
CDR3 protein: CALQGQMNTEAFF

clone size: many
D gene: .
V gene: TRBV28
CDR3 length: 15
J gene: TRBJ2-7
CDR3 DNA: TGTGCCAGCAGCCCCGACAGGTGGGGGGCCTACGAGCAGTACTTC
CDR3 protein: CASSPDRWGAYEQYF

clone size: many
D gene: TRBD1
V gene: TRBV12-3/TRBV12-4
CDR3 length: 15
J gene: TRBJ1-5
CDR3 DNA: TGTGCCAGCAGTCCGGACAGGGGCCCACATCAGCCCCAGCATTTT
CDR3 protein: CASSPDRGPHQPQHF

clone size: many
D gene: TRBD1
V gene: TRBV2
CDR3 length: 20
J gene: TRBJ1-2
CDR3 DNA: TGTGCCAGCAGTCAGAGCTTCACGGGGGGACAGGTAGCATCCTACTATGGCTACACCTTC
CDR3 protein: CASSQSFTGGQVASYYGYTF

clone size: many
D gene: .
V gene: TRBV29-1
CDR3 length: 13
J gene: TRBJ1-1
CDR3 DNA: TGCAGCGCGGGTAAAAGGTTATCCACTGAAGCTTTCTTT
CDR3 protein: CSAGKRLSTEAFF

clone size: many
D gene: .
V gene: TRBV10-3
CDR3 length: 12
J gene: TRBJ2-7
CDR3 DNA: TGTGCCGCAGGAGGGAACTCCTACGAGCAGTACTTC
CDR3 protein: CAAGGNSYEQYF

clone size: .
D gene: TRBD1
V gene: TRBV6-1
CDR3 length: 17
J gene: TRBJ2-4
CDR3 DNA: TGTGCCAGCAGCCCTAAACAGGGGGTAGAGGCTAAAAACATTCAGTACTTC
CDR3 protein: CASSPKQGVEAKNIQYF

clone size: .
D gene: .
V gene: TRBV11-2
CDR3 length: 16
J gene: TRBJ2-1
CDR3 DNA: TGTGCCAGCAGCCTCCCATTGGGCGGGACTGACAATGAGCAGTTCTTC
CDR3 protein: CASSLPLGGTDNEQFF

clone size: many
D gene: .
V gene: TRBV30
CDR3 length: 14
J gene: TRBJ1-1
CDR3 DNA: TGTGCCTGGAGTGTACTACCTATGAACACTGAAGCTTTCTTT
CDR3 protein: CAWSVLPMNTEAFF

clone size: many
D gene: .
V gene: TRBV29-1
CDR3 length: 14
J gene: TRBJ2-5
CDR3 DNA: TGCAGCGTTCAAGGGGACTGGCTACAAGAGACCCAGTACTTC
CDR3 protein: CSVQGDWLQETQYF

clone size: .
D gene: .
V gene: TRBV7-6
CDR3 length: 15
J gene: TRBJ2-7
CDR3 DNA: TGTGCCAGCAGCTTAGCCCCCCGACTACTTTACGAGCAGTACTTC
CDR3 protein: CASSLAPRLLYEQYF

clone size: .
D gene: TRBD1
V gene: TRBV7-9
CDR3 length: 14
J gene: TRBJ2-2
CDR3 DNA: TGTGCCAGCAACGACAGGGGGCAGGCCGGGGAGCTGTTTTTT
CDR3 protein: CASNDRGQAGELFF

clone size: many
D gene: .
V gene: TRBV20-1
CDR3 length: 15
J gene: TRBJ2-7
CDR3 DNA: TGCAGTGCTAGAGATCCGCAGGGCCACTCCTACGAGCAGTACTTC
CDR3 protein: CSARDPQGHSYEQYF

clone size: many
D gene: TRBD2
V gene: TRBV19
CDR3 length: 15
J gene: TRBJ2-7
CDR3 DNA: TGTGCCAGTAGCCCGACTAGCGGGAATACCTACGAGCAGTACTTC
CDR3 protein: CASSPTSGNTYEQYF

clone size: many
D gene: .
V gene: TRBV27
CDR3 length: 14
J gene: TRBJ1-1
CDR3 DNA: TGTGCCAGCAGTCTCTCCGGGGCCAACACTGAAGCTTTCTTT
CDR3 protein: CASSLSGANTEAFF

clone size: .
D gene: TRBD1
V gene: TRBV9
CDR3 length: 16
J gene: TRBJ2-7
CDR3 DNA: TGTGCCAGCAGCGCGGGTGGACAGGGGGTTCCCTCCGAGCAGTACTTC
CDR3 protein: CASSAGGQGVPSEQYF

clone size: many
D gene: .
V gene: TRBV6-5
CDR3 length: 13
J gene: TRBJ1-5
CDR3 DNA: TGTGCCAGCAGTTGGCAGAGCAATCAGCCCCAGCATTTT
CDR3 protein: CASSWQSNQPQHF

clone size: many
D gene: .
V gene: TRBV6-5
CDR3 length: 13
J gene: TRBJ1-1
CDR3 DNA: TGTGCCAGCAGTTGGAAGGGCGGGACTGAAGCTTTCTTT
CDR3 protein: CASSWKGGTEAFF

clone size: .
D gene: .
V gene: TRBV2
CDR3 length: 14
J gene: TRBJ2-4
CDR3 DNA: TGTGCCAGCAGTGAGTTACACGCCAAAAACATTCAGTACTTC
CDR3 protein: CASSELHAKNIQYF

clone size: many
D gene: .
V gene: TRBV6-5
CDR3 length: 12
J gene: TRBJ1-1
CDR3 DNA: TGTGCCAGCAGGATGAGGGCAACTGAAGCTTTCTTT
CDR3 protein: CASRMRATEAFF

clone size: many
D gene: TRBD1
V gene: TRBV6-1
CDR3 length: 12
J gene: TRBJ1-2
CDR3 DNA: TGTGCCAGCTCGACAGGGGAGGGTGGCTACACCTTC
CDR3 protein: CASSTGEGGYTF

clone size: many
D gene: TRBD1
V gene: TRBV12-3/TRBV12-4
CDR3 length: 14
J gene: TRBJ2-5
CDR3 DNA: TGTGCCAGCAGTCACTCGGGACAGGGCGAGGCCCAGTACTTC
CDR3 protein: CASSHSGQGEAQYF

clone size: many
D gene: .
V gene: TRBV7-3
CDR3 length: 15
J gene: TRBJ2-7
CDR3 DNA: TGTGCCAGCAGCTTAGGCCTAGGGGATCGCTACGAGCAGTACTTC
CDR3 protein: CASSLGLGDRYEQYF

clone size: many
D gene: .
V gene: TRBV20-1
CDR3 length: 13
J gene: TRBJ1-1
CDR3 DNA: TGCAGTGCTTGCCCGGACAGATACACTGAAGCTTTCTTT
CDR3 protein: CSACPDRYTEAFF

clone size: many
D gene: .
V gene: TRBV30
CDR3 length: 11
J gene: TRBJ1-1
CDR3 DNA: TGTGCCTGGAGGTGGCGGACTGAAGCTTTCTTT
CDR3 protein: CAWRWRTEAFF

clone size: many
D gene: .
V gene: TRBV5-1
CDR3 length: 12
J gene: TRBJ1-2
CDR3 DNA: TGCGCCAGCAGCACGGACATTGATGGCTACACCTTC
CDR3 protein: CASSTDIDGYTF

clone size: many
D gene: .
V gene: TRBV12-3/TRBV12-4
CDR3 length: 16
J gene: TRBJ1-5
CDR3 DNA: TGTGCCAGCAGTTTAGCGCCGACAGGAGGCAATCAGCCCCAGCATTTT
CDR3 protein: CASSLAPTGGNQPQHF

clone size: many
D gene: TRBD2
V gene: TRBV18
CDR3 length: 15
J gene: TRBJ2-5
CDR3 DNA: TGTGCCAGCGATCGTGCCGGGTCAGCGGGGGAGACCCAGTACTTC
CDR3 protein: CASDRAGSAGETQYF

clone size: once
D gene: TRBD1
V gene: TRBV7-2
CDR3 length: 14
J gene: TRBJ1-2
CDR3 DNA: TGTGCCAGCAGCTCAGAACCGGGACAGTATGGCTACACCTTC
CDR3 protein: CASSSEPGQYGYTF

clone size: many
D gene: TRBD2
V gene: TRBV27
CDR3 length: 19
J gene: TRBJ2-7
CDR3 DNA: TGTGCCAGCAGTGCCGCCGGGACTAGCGGTACACGGATCTCCTACGAGCAGTACTTC
CDR3 protein: CASSAAGTSGTRISYEQYF

clone size: many
D gene: .
V gene: TRBV6-1
CDR3 length: 13
J gene: TRBJ1-1
CDR3 DNA: TGTGCCAGCAGCCCCGACAGTTCCCCCGGAGCTTTCTTT
CDR3 protein: CASSPDSSPGAFF

clone size: many
D gene: .
V gene: TRBV19
CDR3 length: 14
J gene: TRBJ2-7
CDR3 DNA: TGTGCCAGTAGTAACCCTGGGGCGTACCACGAGCAGTACTTC
CDR3 protein: CASSNPGAYHEQYF

clone size: many
D gene: TRBD1
V gene: TRBV6-2/TRBV6-3
CDR3 length: 11
J gene: TRBJ1-2
CDR3 DNA: TGTGCCAGCAGCAACAGGGGCAGCTACACCTTC
CDR3 protein: CASSNRGSYTF

clone size: few
D gene: TRBD1
V gene: TRBV12-3/TRBV12-4
CDR3 length: 14
J gene: TRBJ1-2
CDR3 DNA: TGTGCCAGCAGTTTTCGGACAGGGGTTTATGGCTACACCTTC
CDR3 protein: CASSFRTGVYGYTF

clone size: .
D gene: .
V gene: TRBV6-1
CDR3 length: 16
J gene: TRBJ1-2
CDR3 DNA: TGTGCCAGCAGCGCCCGGTGGGACGGTACTAACTATGGCTACACCTTC
CDR3 protein: CASSARWDGTNYGYTF

clone size: .
D gene: .
V gene: TRBV27
CDR3 length: 18
J gene: TRBJ2-5
CDR3 DNA: TGTGCCAGCAGTCAACTACCGGGACAAGGATCCGTAAAAGAGACCCAGTACTTC
CDR3 protein: CASSQLPGQGSVKETQYF

clone size: many
D gene: .
V gene: TRBV12-3/TRBV12-4
CDR3 length: 14
J gene: TRBJ1-1
CDR3 DNA: TGTGCCAGCAGTTCGGGACTAACGAACACTGAAGCTTTCTTT
CDR3 protein: CASSSGLTNTEAFF

clone size: many
D gene: TRBD2
V gene: TRBV28
CDR3 length: 15
J gene: TRBJ2-7
CDR3 DNA: TGTGCCAGCAGAAAAAGACTAGCGGGAGCCCACGAGCAGTACTTC
CDR3 protein: CASRKRLAGAHEQYF

clone size: once
D gene: TRBD2
V gene: TRBV6-2/TRBV6-3
CDR3 length: 14
J gene: TRBJ2-5
CDR3 DNA: TGTGCCAGCACCAAAAGTAGCGGGAAAGAGACCCAGTACTTC
CDR3 protein: CASTKSSGKETQYF

clone size: many
D gene: .
V gene: TRBV12-3/TRBV12-4
CDR3 length: 15
J gene: TRBJ2-7
CDR3 DNA: TGTGCCAGCAGTTTTGGTCTAGGTTACTCCTACGAGCAGTACTTC
CDR3 protein: CASSFGLGYSYEQYF